The 21 T cell receptor beta chains below come from one sample, sequenced in a study of beta chain features in type 1 diabetes. Every bit of the isolated RNA underwent reverse transcription, so sequencing read expressed TCRB transcripts. Assay used: immunoSEQ multiplex PCR; TCRdb lists only in-frame clones, some missing. The table lists 9,300 or so clones, 75% to 85% of them singletons. Specimen: Tregs from blood. The receptors were gathered from a woman aged 18-29 years in good health.

The chain combines TRBV6-6 with TRBJ2-7, with a tentative D call TRBD2 (6 bases). With 6 bases removed from V and 2 bases from J, the gap between germline ends came to 11 bases. Germline V gives CDR1 MNHNY, CDR2 SVGAGI (reference sequence). This CDR3 is built from 13 residues. The CDR3 region is CASRRGGAYEQYF. For the CDR3, the DNA is TGTGCCAGCAGGAGGGGCGGGGCCTACGAGCAGTACTTC.

The chain couples TRBV14 to TRBJ1-1, with 9 nucleotides matching TRBD1. The CDR3 is 17 residues long. V shed 1 base, J shed 4 bases, and the junction held 10 bases outside the gene matches. Germline V gives CDR1 SGHDN, CDR2 FVKESK. CDR3 sequence reads: CASSQVLGQGILTEAFF. Written as DNA, the CDR3 is TGTGCCAGCAGCCAAGTCCTCGGACAGGGGATCCTCACTGAAGCTTTCTTT.

V gene TRBV4-2 combines with J gene TRBJ1-6, with 10 bases fitting TRBD1. Losses at the gene ends were 1 base for V and 10 bases for J; bases not matched to a gene: 4. The CDR3 has 15 amino acids. The germline V gene encodes CDR1 LGHNA and CDR2 YNFKEQ. The DNA for the CDR3 is TGTGCCAGCAGCCAAGGTGACAGGGGGCTCTCACCCCTCCACTTT. Translating it yields CASSQGDRGLSPLHF.

This chain links TRBV7-2 with TRBJ2-7, with 7 bases fitting TRBD2. V was pared by 4 bases and J by 2 bases, with 5 bases of the junction left unmatched. Germline-derived CDR1 and CDR2 are SGHTA and FQGNSA. The CDR3 is made up of 14 amino acids. CDR3 DNA: TGTGCCAGCAGCTCTTCTAGCGGCACCTACGAGCAGTACTTC. Residues: CASSSSSGTYEQYF.

Only a few counts were recorded for this clone. CDR3 nucleotide sequence: TGTGCCAGCAGCTTAGATGTCGGGACAGGGATCTACGAGCAGTACTTC. This encodes CASSLDVGTGIYEQYF. The chain uses TRBV11-2 and TRBJ2-7, with 9 positions matching TRBD1. The V segment lost 0 bases and the J segment 3 bases; nucleotides outside the gene matches: 6. The CDR3 sequence is 16 residues long. CDR1 and CDR2 from the germline V gene are SGHAT and FQNNGV.

The chain links TRBV7-9 to TRBJ1-1; D ambiguous. The V gene lost 2 bases and the J gene lost 7 bases, with 11 bases spanning the gap. Germline values: CDR1 SEHNR, CDR2 FQNEAQ (reference sequence). The CDR3 spans 13 residues. This chain's CDR3 is CASSLLHGREAFF. As DNA, the CDR3 is TGTGCCAGCAGCTTACTTCACGGTCGTGAAGCTTTCTTT.

The CDR3 loop reads CASSGDGGSTDTQYF. The CDR3 coding sequence is TGTGCCAGCAGTGGTGACGGGGGGAGCACAGATACGCAGTATTTT. The J gene is TRBJ2-3, the V gene TRBV6-1, with TRBD2 identical over 7 bases. Germline CDR1 reads MNHNS; CDR2 reads SASEGT. This CDR3 comprises 15 residues. Trimming removed 4 bases from V and 0 bases from J; junction bases left unmatched: 4.

The genes are TRBV5-1 and TRBJ1-1, with 7 positions matching TRBD1. This CDR3 has 17 amino acids. The trim removed 0 bases at V and 0 bases at J, leaving 8 bases unmatched. The V gene's germline CDR1 is SGHRS and CDR2 YFSETQ. CDR3 sequence reads: CASSLGMTGRLNTEAFF. CDR3 nucleotides: TGCGCCAGCAGCTTGGGGATGACAGGGAGGTTGAACACTGAAGCTTTCTTT.

The chain recombines TRBV30 with TRBJ1-2; D uncertain. The ends were cut back, 4 bases at V and 7 bases at J, with 13 bases in the middle. CDR1 and CDR2 from the germline V gene are GTSNPN and SVGIG (reference sequence). The CDR3 spans 12 residues. This CDR3 reads CAWTTRVLGYTF. CDR3 in DNA: TGTGCCTGGACAACGAGGGTGCTTGGCTACACCTTC.

This chain links TRBV20-1 with TRBJ2-5, with 8 bases fitting TRBD1. CDR3 length equals 11 residues. With 6 bases clipped from V and 13 bases from J, the junction kept 10 bases outside the gene matches. Germline loops: CDR1 DFQATT, CDR2 SNEGSKA (reference sequence). CDR3 residues: CSAGQGVIGYF. The CDR3 DNA sequence: TGCAGTGCCGGACAGGGAGTGATTGGGTACTTC.

The chain recombines TRBV5-4 with TRBJ1-2; D is perhaps TRBD1 (6 bases). Trimming pared 5 bases from V and 7 bases from J, leaving 18 bases between. The CDR3 is made up of 14 amino acids. The germline gives CDR1 SGHNT, CDR2 YYREEE (reference sequence). For the CDR3, the DNA is TGTGCCAGCAGTAGAGACAGGCCCTCTGGTGGCTACACCTTC. Translation: CASSRDRPSGGYTF.

This chain joins TRBV6-1 and TRBJ2-3; 9 bases agree with TRBD1. V trimming: 7 bases; J trimming: 3 bases; junction bases outside the gene matches: 5. Germline loops: CDR1 MNHNS, CDR2 SASEGT. The CDR3 spans 14 residues. This CDR3 is CASTTGGSTDTQYF. For the CDR3, the DNA is TGTGCCAGCACAACAGGGGGCTCTACAGATACGCAGTATTTT.

The rearrangement uses TRBV11-1 and TRBJ1-2, with 12 bases lining up with TRBD1. Per the germline V gene, CDR1 is SGHAT and CDR2 is FQDESV (reference sequence). V lost 3 bases and J lost 8; bases outside the gene matches: 4. The CDR3 covers 14 residues. Here the CDR3 reads CASSLRDRGQGYTF. CDR3 DNA: TGTGCCAGCAGCTTGCGGGACAGGGGGCAAGGCTACACCTTC. The full variable domain, rest sourced from reference TRBV11-1 and TRBJ1-2, is EAEVAQSPRYKITEKSQAVAFWCDPISGHATLYWYRQILGQGPELLVQFQDESVVDDSQLPKDRFSAERLKGVDSTLKIQPAELGDSAMYLCASSLRDRGQGYTFGSGTRLTVV.

The J gene is TRBJ2-1, the V gene TRBV30, with TRBD2 matching 7 bases. V gave up 4 bases and J gave up 12 bases; unmatched junction bases: 9. In germline, CDR1 is GTSNPN, CDR2 SVGIG (reference sequence). CDR3 length equals 12 residues. In DNA form, the CDR3 reads TGTGCCTGGACCCCGGGGAGGGGTGGGCAGTTCTTC. Encoded protein: CAWTPGRGGQFF.

The chain joins TRBV4-2 to TRBJ2-1; D might be TRBD1 (5 bases). Germline V gene sequence: CDR1 LGHNA, CDR2 YNFKEQ. CDR3 length equals 17 residues. The V end was cut by 4 bases, the J end by 1 base, with 17 bases between. CDR3 sequence: CASSPRSDQGSYNEQFF. The CDR3 DNA reads TGTGCCAGCAGCCCCCGCTCCGATCAGGGATCCTACAATGAGCAGTTCTTC.

The chain uses TRBV30 and TRBJ2-7; D gene unclear. V was shortened by 3 bases and J by 5 bases, with 20 bases between the two germline ends. Per germline, CDR1 GTSNPN and CDR2 SVGIG (reference sequence). This CDR3 comprises 15 residues. CDR3 coding DNA: TGTGCCTGGAGCACCTCGAGGATACTTTTCCACGAGCAGTACTTC. This codes for CAWSTSRILFHEQYF.

This clone was observed a single time. The chain uses TRBV5-1 and TRBJ2-1; 12 bases are shared with TRBD1. There are 17 residues in the CDR3. Trimming cost V 4 bases and J 3 bases; bases outside gene matches: 8. In germline, CDR1 is SGHRS, CDR2 YFSETQ. The CDR3 protein is CASSTRGTGGYYNEQFF. CDR3 bases: TGCGCCAGCAGCACCCGTGGGACAGGGGGCTACTACAATGAGCAGTTCTTC.

The chain couples TRBV13 to TRBJ1-2, with D unclear. The CDR3 totals 14 residues. Germline-derived CDR1 and CDR2 are PRHDT and FYEKMQ (reference sequence). V gave up 8 bases and J gave up 12 bases, with 25 bases separating them. The CDR3 spells CASRNPSGSGENTF. The CDR3 bases are TGTGCCAGCCGAAACCCCTCGGGGTCGGGTGAGAACACCTTC.

The gene calls are TRBV5-1 and TRBJ1-2, with D tentatively TRBD1 (6 bases). V lost 5 bases to trimming and J lost 4 bases, with 15 bases between them. The CDR3 totals 14 residues. Germline lookup yields CDR1 SGHRS and CDR2 YFSETQ. The CDR3 nucleotides read TGCGCCAGCAGACAATCTCAGGGGATCTATGGCTACACCTTC. Protein product: CASRQSQGIYGYTF.

CDR3 bases: TGTGCCTGGAGCCGTCCGGGAGAAGCTTTCTTT. Translated, it gives CAWSRPGEAFF. This chain links TRBV30 with TRBJ1-1; D gene unclear. CDR1 is GTSNPN and CDR2 is SVGIG in the germline V gene (reference sequence). V lost 3 bases and J lost 8, with 10 bases in between. The length of the CDR3 is 11 residues.

CDR3 nucleotides: TGTGCCTGGAAACCTAGCGGGAGGGCCGTGAACATTCAGTACTTC. This codes for CAWKPSGRAVNIQYF. The chain employs TRBV30 and TRBJ2-4; TRBD2 matches 12 bases. Germline V lookup: CDR1 GTSNPN, CDR2 SVGIG (reference sequence). The V segment lost 4 bases and the J segment 7 bases; nucleotides outside the gene matches: 8. CDR3 length equals 15 residues.